The present T cell receptor (beta chain) was sequenced within a study of cytomegalovirus exposure and HLA in healthy donors. Study as a whole: Some 77 million unique TCRs from HLA-typed donors were held in an early release of data.

With 60 Vbeta and 13 Jbeta primers, the PCR was carried out. Profiling relied on immunoSEQ multiplex PCR, and the TCRdb table lists in-frame clones only, not all of them. The data show about 120,000 clones, roughly a tenth seen once. The study, taken as a whole, reports: Further analysis was carried out later, and it showed several of the most significant clusters appearing linked to common viral pathogens. Presence/absence analysis assumed near-uniform sequencing depth across donors. Immune exposure was documented only through CMV serostatus.

Regarding this clone: No antigen is known for it.

The J segment lost 6 bases and the V segment lost 6 bases, leaving 14 bases of the junction unmatched. The CDR3 is 16 residues long. CDR1 LNHDA and CDR2 SQIVND come from the germline V gene (reference sequence). The sequence came from a woman younger than 30 in good health and CMV-seropositive. This sequence joins TRBV19 and TRBJ1-5; TRBD1 agrees at 7 bases. Sequenced input: PBMCs. CDR3 nucleotide sequence: TGTGCCAGTAGCACCCACGGGGACAGCTATTTTCAGCCCCAGCATTTT. Translating it yields CASSTHGDSYFQPQHF.